This TCR beta chain stems from a study of blood T cells in healthy people across ages. General study results and limits: Any changes in expanded clonotypes were possibly confounded, as donor CMV status remained unknown. A strong correlation between TCR beta diversity and naive T cell percentage was seen. PBMCs that were unsorted prevented a conclusive naive versus antigen-experienced comparison.

This clonotype has more than one count but fewer than ten. What it recognizes is unknown. Germline V gene data show CDR1 as SNHLY and CDR2 as FYNNEI. Trimming shortened V by 11 bases and J by 6 bases, and 11 bases separated the two germline ends. The CDR3 sequence is 11 residues long. A sample-barcoded 5' primer and a J-beta primer mix were used in a second PCR of about 7 to 12 cycles. Via MiXCR, TCRdb re-called the 5' RACE reads, giving one row per CDR3 protein. The sample yields about 840,000 distinct CDR3 sequences, about 27% seen once. The sample also formed part of further work on T cells of mothers and their children.

The sequenced sample consisted of blood. The V gene is TRBV2, the J gene TRBJ2-1; D gene unclear. This receptor was identified in a woman between 35 and 50 years old in good health. The CDR3 is CAVGTGNEQFF. In nucleotides, the CDR3 is TGTGCCGTAGGAACTGGCAATGAGCAGTTCTTC. The full variable domain, with the rest looked up from reference TRBV2 and TRBJ2-1, is EPEVTQTPSHQVTQMGQEVILRCVPISNHLYFYWYRQILGQKVEFLVSFYNNEISEKSEIFDDQFSVERPDGSNFTLKIRSTKLEDSAMYFCAVGTGNEQFFGPGTRLTVL.